The source of this T cell receptor (beta chain) is a study of cytomegalovirus exposure and HLA in healthy donors. The CDR3 length is 14 residues. Trimming removed 4 bases from V and 8 bases from J; junction bases left unmatched: 9. CDR1 is SQVTM and CDR2 is ANQGSEA in the germline V gene. Both 60 Vbeta primers and 13 Jbeta primers went into the PCR. Assay used: immunoSEQ multiplex PCR; TCRdb lists only in-frame clones, some missing. The table has 75,000 to 100,000 clones, more than 60% seen once; the top ten hold roughly 11%. The clonotype comes from a man aged 18 to 35 in good health and CMV-seropositive. V is TRBV29-1 and J is TRBJ1-4, with 8 bases identical to TRBD1. Sequences were obtained from PBMCs. CDR3 in amino acids: CSVVGTGTLEKLFF. CDR3 DNA sequence: TGCAGCGTTGTGGGGACAGGCACTCTAGAAAAACTGTTTTTT. The full variable domain, rest sourced from reference TRBV29-1 and TRBJ1-4, is SAVISQKPSRDICQRGTSLTIQCQVDSQVTMMFWYRQQPGQSLTLIATANQGSEATYESGFVIDKFPISRPNLTFSTLTVSNMSPEDSSIYLCSVVGTGTLEKLFFGSGTQLSVL.